Each of the 3 T cell receptor beta chains below was sequenced from the same sample in a study of blood T cell repertoires in COVID-19. TCRdb's table, derived via immunoSEQ multiplex PCR, lists solely in-frame clones and lacks some. The sample has nearly 200,000 clones, roughly 84% seen once. The sequencing sample was made of peripheral blood. All receptors derive from a middle-aged woman who had recovered from COVID-19.

The chain has TRBV5-4 and TRBJ2-7, with a possible D match to TRBD1 (6 bases). There are 15 residues in the CDR3. Trimming removed 0 bases at V and 0 bases at J, with 10 bases between. The germline V gene has CDR1 SGHNT and CDR2 YYREEE (reference sequence). The CDR3 region has the DNA TGTGCCAGCAGCTTGGATACAGGGAGCTCCTACGAGCAGTACTTC. Its protein product is CASSLDTGSSYEQYF.

This chain connects TRBV10-3 to TRBJ2-2; 10 bases are shared with TRBD1. Trimming took 10 bases from V and 0 from J; bases not matched to a gene: 2. Per the germline V gene, CDR1 is ENHRY and CDR2 is SYGVKD. CDR3 length: 14 amino acids. This CDR3 is CANGQGANTGELFF. The CDR3 DNA sequence: TGTGCCAACGGACAGGGGGCGAACACCGGGGAGCTGTTTTTT.

This rearrangement joins TRBV5-5 to TRBJ2-7, with TRBD2 matching over 10 bases. The germline CDR1 and CDR2 sequences are SGHKS and YYEKEE (reference sequence). The CDR3 consists of 16 residues. V shed 0 bases, J shed 7 bases, and the junction held 10 bases outside the gene matches. The CDR3 is CASSLGWSGRAGEQYF. CDR3 sequence (DNA): TGTGCCAGCAGCTTGGGATGGAGCGGGAGGGCCGGGGAGCAGTACTTC.